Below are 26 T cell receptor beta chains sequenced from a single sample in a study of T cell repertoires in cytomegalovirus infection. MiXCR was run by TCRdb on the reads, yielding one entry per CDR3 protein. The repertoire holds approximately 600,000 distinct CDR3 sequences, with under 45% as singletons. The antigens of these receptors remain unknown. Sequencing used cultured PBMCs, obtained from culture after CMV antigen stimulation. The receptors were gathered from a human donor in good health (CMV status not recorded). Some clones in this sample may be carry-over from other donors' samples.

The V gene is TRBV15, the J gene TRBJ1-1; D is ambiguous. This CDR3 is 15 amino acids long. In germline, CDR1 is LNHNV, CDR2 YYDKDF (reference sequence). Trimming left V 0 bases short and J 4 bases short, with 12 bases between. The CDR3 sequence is CATSRDRGVFTEAFF. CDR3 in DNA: TGTGCCACCAGCAGAGATCGAGGAGTATTCACTGAAGCTTTCTTT. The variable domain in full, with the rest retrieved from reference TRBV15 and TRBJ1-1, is DAMVIQNPRYQVTQFGKPVTLSCSQTLNHNVMYWYQQKSSQAPKLLFHYYDKDFNNEADTPDNFQSRRPNTSFCFLDIRSPGLGDTAMYLCATSRDRGVFTEAFFGQGTRLTVV.

CDR3 DNA: TGTGCCAGCAGCGGCCCGTCAGGGGGCTATGGCTACACCTTC. It yields the protein CASSGPSGGYGYTF. The chain has TRBV5-5 and TRBJ1-2, with 7 bases fitting TRBD1. The length of the CDR3 is 14 residues. The germline CDR1 and CDR2 sequences are SGHKS and YYEKEE (reference sequence). With 4 bases clipped from V and 4 bases from J, the junction kept 7 bases outside the gene matches.

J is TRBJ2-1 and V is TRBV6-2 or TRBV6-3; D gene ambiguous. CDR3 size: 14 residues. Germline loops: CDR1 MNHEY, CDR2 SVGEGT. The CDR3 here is CACSLASSYNEQFF. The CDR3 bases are TGTGCTTGCTCCCTTGCGAGCTCCTACAATGAGCAGTTCTTC.

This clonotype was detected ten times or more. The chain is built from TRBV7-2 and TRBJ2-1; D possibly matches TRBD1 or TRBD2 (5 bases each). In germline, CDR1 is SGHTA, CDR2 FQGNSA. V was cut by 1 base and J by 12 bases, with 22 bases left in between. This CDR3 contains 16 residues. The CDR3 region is CASSLVPGTLGGSQFF. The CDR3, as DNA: TGTGCCAGCAGCTTAGTCCCAGGGACGTTGGGCGGCTCGCAGTTCTTC.

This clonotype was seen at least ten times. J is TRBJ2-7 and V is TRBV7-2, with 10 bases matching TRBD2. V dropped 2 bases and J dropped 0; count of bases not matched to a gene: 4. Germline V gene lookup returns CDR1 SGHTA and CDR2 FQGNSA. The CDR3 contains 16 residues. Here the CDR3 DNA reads TGTGCCAGCAGCTTATACTCTAGCGGGAGCTCCTACGAGCAGTACTTC. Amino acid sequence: CASSLYSSGSSYEQYF.

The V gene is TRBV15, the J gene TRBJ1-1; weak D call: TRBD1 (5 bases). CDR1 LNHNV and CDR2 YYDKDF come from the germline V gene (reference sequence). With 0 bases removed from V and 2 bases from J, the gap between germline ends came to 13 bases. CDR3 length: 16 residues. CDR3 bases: TGTGCCACCAGCAGAGATCGGGCCAGGGTCAACACTGAAGCTTTCTTT. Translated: CATSRDRARVNTEAFF.

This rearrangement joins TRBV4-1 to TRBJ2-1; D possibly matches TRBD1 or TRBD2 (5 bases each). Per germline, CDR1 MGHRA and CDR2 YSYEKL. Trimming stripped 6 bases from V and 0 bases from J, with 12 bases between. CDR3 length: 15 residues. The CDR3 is CASRRRENSYNEQFF. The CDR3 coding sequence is TGCGCCAGCAGACGCAGGGAGAACTCCTACAATGAGCAGTTCTTC.

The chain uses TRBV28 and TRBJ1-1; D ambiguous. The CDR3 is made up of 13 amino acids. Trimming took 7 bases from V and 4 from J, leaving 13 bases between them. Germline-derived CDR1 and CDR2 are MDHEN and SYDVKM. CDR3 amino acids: CASTLWEGTEAFF. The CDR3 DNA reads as TGTGCCAGCACCTTATGGGAGGGCACTGAAGCTTTCTTT.

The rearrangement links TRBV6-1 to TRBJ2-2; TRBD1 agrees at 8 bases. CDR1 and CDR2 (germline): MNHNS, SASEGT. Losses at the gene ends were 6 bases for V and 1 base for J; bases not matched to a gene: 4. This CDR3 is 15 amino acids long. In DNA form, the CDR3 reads TGTGCCAGCAGGCACAGGGGGAGGAACACCGGGGAGCTGTTTTTT. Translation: CASRHRGRNTGELFF.

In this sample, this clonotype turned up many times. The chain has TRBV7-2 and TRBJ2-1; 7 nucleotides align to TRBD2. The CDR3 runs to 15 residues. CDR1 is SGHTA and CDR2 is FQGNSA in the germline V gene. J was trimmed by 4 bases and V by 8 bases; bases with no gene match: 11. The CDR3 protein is CASSYSGTPYNEQFF. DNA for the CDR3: TGTGCCAGCTCCTACAGCGGGACTCCGTACAATGAGCAGTTCTTC.

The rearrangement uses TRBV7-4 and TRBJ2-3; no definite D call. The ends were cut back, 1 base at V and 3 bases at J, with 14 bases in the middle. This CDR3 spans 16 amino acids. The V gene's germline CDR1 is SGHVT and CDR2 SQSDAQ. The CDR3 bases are TGTGCCAGCAGCTTAGGGTTACAGATACTAACAGATACGCAGTATTTT. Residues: CASSLGLQILTDTQYF.

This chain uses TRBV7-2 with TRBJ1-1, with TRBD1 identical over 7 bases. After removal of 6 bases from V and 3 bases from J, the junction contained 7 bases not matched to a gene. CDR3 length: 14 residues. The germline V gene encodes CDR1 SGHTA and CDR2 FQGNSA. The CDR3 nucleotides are TGTGCCAGCAGTTCTTACAGGGGTTACACTGAAGCTTTCTTT. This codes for CASSSYRGYTEAFF.

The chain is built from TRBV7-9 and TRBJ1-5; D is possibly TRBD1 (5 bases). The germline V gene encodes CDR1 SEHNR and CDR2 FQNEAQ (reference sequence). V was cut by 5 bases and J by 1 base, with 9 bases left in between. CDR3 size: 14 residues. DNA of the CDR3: TGTGCCAGCAGCCAGAAGGGGAGCAATCAGCCCCAGCATTTT. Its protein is CASSQKGSNQPQHF.

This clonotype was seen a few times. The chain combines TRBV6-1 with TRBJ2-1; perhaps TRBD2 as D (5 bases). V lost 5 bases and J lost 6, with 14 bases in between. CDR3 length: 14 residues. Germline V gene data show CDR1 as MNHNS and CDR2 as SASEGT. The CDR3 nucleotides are TGTGCCAGCAGTCGACCCGGGATCATCAATGAGCAGTTCTTC. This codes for CASSRPGIINEQFF.

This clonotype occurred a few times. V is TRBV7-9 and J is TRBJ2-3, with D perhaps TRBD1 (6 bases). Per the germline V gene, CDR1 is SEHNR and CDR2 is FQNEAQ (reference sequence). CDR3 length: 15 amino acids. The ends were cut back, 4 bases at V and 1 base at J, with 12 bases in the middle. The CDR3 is CASSWTVPGTDTQYF. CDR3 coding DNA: TGTGCCAGCAGCTGGACAGTCCCTGGCACAGATACGCAGTATTTT.

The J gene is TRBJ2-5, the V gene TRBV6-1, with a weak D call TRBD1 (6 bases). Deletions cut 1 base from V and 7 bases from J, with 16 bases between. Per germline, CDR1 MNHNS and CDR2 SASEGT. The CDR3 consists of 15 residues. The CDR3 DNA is TGTGCCAGCAGTGAAGAGGGGGAATCAAGAGTGACCCAGTACTTC. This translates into CASSEEGESRVTQYF.

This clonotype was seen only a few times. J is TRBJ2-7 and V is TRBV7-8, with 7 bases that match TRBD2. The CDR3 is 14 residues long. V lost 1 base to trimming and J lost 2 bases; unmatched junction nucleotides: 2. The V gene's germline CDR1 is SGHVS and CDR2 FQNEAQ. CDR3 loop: CASSLEGTTYEQYF. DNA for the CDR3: TGTGCCAGCAGCTTAGAAGGGACTACCTACGAGCAGTACTTC.

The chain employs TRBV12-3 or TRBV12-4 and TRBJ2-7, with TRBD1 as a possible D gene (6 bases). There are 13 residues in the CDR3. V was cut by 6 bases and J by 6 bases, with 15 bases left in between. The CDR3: CASSYTGSGEQYF. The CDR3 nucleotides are TGTGCCAGCAGCTATACAGGGTCTGGCGAGCAGTACTTC.

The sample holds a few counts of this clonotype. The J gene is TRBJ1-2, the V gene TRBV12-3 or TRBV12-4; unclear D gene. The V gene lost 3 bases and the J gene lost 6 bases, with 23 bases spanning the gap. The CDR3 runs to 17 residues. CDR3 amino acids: CASSLTPRWARLHGYTF. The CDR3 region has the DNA TGTGCCAGCAGTTTGACCCCTCGCTGGGCCAGACTCCATGGCTACACCTTC.

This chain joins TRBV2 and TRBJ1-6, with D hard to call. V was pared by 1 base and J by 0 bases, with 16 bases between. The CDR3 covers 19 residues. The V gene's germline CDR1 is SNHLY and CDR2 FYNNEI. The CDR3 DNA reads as TGTGCCAGCAGTGAAGTGGAGACGAGAGGGAGCTCCTATAATTCACCCCTCCACTTT. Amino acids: CASSEVETRGSSYNSPLHF.

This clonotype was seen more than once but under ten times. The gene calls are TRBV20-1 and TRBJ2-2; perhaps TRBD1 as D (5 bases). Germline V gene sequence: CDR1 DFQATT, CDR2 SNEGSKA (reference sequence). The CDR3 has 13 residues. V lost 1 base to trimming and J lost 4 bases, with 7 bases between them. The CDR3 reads CSARVQGTGELFF. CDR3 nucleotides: TGCAGTGCTAGAGTCCAGGGCACCGGGGAGCTGTTTTTT.

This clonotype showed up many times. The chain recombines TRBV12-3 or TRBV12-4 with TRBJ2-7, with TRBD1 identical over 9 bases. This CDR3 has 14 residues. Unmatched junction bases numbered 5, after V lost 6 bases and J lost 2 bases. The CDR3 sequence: CASSKQGAAYEQYF. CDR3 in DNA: TGTGCCAGCAGCAAACAGGGGGCGGCCTACGAGCAGTACTTC.

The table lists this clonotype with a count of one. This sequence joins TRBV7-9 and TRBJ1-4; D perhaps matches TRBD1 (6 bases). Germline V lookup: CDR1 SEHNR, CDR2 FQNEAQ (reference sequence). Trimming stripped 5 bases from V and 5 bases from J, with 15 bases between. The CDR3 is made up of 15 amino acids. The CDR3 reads CASSTRTVTNEKLFF. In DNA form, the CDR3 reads TGTGCCAGCAGCACACGGACAGTGACCAATGAAAAACTGTTTTTT.

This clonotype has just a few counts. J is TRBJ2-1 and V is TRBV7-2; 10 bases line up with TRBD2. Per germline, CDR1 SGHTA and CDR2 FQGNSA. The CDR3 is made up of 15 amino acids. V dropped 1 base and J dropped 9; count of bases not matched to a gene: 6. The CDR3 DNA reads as TGTGCCAGCAGCTTAGAGAGCGGGAGGGCGGGTGAGCAGTTCTTC. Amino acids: CASSLESGRAGEQFF.

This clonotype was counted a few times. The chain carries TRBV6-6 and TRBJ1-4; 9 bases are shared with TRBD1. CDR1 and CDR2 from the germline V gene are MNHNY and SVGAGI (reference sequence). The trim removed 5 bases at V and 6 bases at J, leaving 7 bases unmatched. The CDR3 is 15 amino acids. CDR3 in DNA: TGTGCCAGCAGTCGAGGACAGGGGTTTGATGAAAAACTGTTTTTT. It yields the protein CASSRGQGFDEKLFF.

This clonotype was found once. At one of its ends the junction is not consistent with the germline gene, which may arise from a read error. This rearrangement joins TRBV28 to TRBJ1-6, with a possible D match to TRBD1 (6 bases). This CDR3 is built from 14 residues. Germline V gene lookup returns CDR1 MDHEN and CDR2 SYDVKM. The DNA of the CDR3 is TGTGCCAGCAGTTTTCGGAGGGGGAGTTCACCCCCCCACTTT. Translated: CASSFRRGSSPPHF.